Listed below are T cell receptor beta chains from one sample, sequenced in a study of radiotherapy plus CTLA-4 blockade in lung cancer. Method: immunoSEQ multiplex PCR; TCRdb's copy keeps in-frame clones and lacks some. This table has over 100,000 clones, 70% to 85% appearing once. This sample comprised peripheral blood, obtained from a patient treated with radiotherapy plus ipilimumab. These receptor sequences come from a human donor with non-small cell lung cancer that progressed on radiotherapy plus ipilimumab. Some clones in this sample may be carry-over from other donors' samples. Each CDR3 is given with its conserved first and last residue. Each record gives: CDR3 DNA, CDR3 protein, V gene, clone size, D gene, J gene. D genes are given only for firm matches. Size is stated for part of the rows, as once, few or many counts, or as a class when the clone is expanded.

cdr3_nt: TGTGCCAGCAGTTGGGGGCAGGGCGGGGAGACCCAGTACTTC
cdr3_aa: CASSWGQGGETQYF
v_call: TRBV2
clone_size: .
d_call: .
j_call: TRBJ2-5

cdr3_nt: TGCGCCAGCACGAGGACAGGACCTAATCAGCCCCAGCATTTT
cdr3_aa: CASTRTGPNQPQHF
v_call: TRBV10-1
clone_size: .
d_call: TRBD1
j_call: TRBJ1-5

cdr3_nt: TGTGCCAGTAGTATAGATAGGTATGGGGACAGAGGATTCTCACCCCTCCACTTT
cdr3_aa: CASSIDRYGDRGFSPLHF
v_call: TRBV19
clone_size: .
d_call: TRBD1
j_call: TRBJ1-6

cdr3_nt: TGCGCCAGCAGCTTGATCCCCCAAGAGACCCAGTACTTC
cdr3_aa: CASSLIPQETQYF
v_call: TRBV5-1
clone_size: .
d_call: .
j_call: TRBJ2-5

cdr3_nt: TGTGCCAGCAGTTTCCTCATGAACACTGAAGCTTTCTTT
cdr3_aa: CASSFLMNTEAFF
v_call: TRBV27
clone_size: .
d_call: .
j_call: TRBJ1-1

cdr3_nt: TGTGCCATCAGTGGGACACGAGAGCTTTCTGGGGCCAACGTCCTGACTTTC
cdr3_aa: CAISGTRELSGANVLTF
v_call: TRBV10-3
clone_size: once
d_call: .
j_call: TRBJ2-6

cdr3_nt: TGCGCCAGCAGCTCGGGGGAGGGTACTGGAAACACCATATATTTT
cdr3_aa: CASSSGEGTGNTIYF
v_call: TRBV5-1
clone_size: .
d_call: .
j_call: TRBJ1-3

cdr3_nt: TGTGCCAGCAGTTACTCGAGGGGGGGATCGAACACTGAAGCTTTCTTT
cdr3_aa: CASSYSRGGSNTEAFF
v_call: TRBV6-5
clone_size: .
d_call: .
j_call: TRBJ1-1

cdr3_nt: TGTGCCAGTAAATCGGGGGGAAGTAACACCGGGGAGCTGTTTTTT
cdr3_aa: CASKSGGSNTGELFF
v_call: TRBV11-1
clone_size: .
d_call: TRBD2
j_call: TRBJ2-2

cdr3_nt: TGCGCCAGCAGCCAAGATTTCGCGGGGGGGTTCCCAGATACGCAGTATTTT
cdr3_aa: CASSQDFAGGFPDTQYF
v_call: TRBV4-3
clone_size: .
d_call: TRBD2
j_call: TRBJ2-3